This T cell receptor (beta chain) originates from a study of blood T cell repertoires in COVID-19. Whole-study context: Samples came from the United States, Italy and Spain, spanning acute and convalescent COVID-19. In each case, the material was cDNA or gDNA derived from T cells, B-cell-depleted T cells, or PBMCs.

TCRdb's copy holds only in-frame clones and misses some; the assay was immunoSEQ multiplex PCR. The sample lists over 100,000 clones; 81% were seen once. The germline V gene has CDR1 SGDLS and CDR2 YYNGEE. The CDR3 sequence is 15 residues long. Trimming removed 4 bases from V and 2 bases from J, with 13 bases in between. Notes on this clone: Additional DNA sequences in this sample encode the identical CDR3.

The material sequenced was peripheral blood. The chain carries TRBV9 and TRBJ2-1; D is perhaps TRBD2 (5 bases). The sequence was collected from a human donor in a cohort sampled during active COVID-19. The CDR3 is CASSLDVGAYNEQFF. The DNA for the CDR3 is TGTGCCAGCAGCTTAGATGTGGGAGCCTACAATGAGCAGTTCTTC. Using reference TRBV9 and TRBJ2-1 for the parts outside the CDR3, the full variable domain is DSGVTQTPKHLITATGQRVTLRCSPRSGDLSVYWYQQSLDQGLQFLIQYYNGEERAKGNILERFSAQQFPDLHSELNLSSLELGDSALYFCASSLDVGAYNEQFFGPGTRLTVL.